The 5 T cell receptor beta chains below come from one sample, sequenced in a study of beta chain features in type 1 diabetes (dated by TCRdb to 2016 to 2019). Findings and caveats that apply to the study as a whole: Type 1 diabetes patients showed a moderate but significant shortening of TCRB CDR3 length in all four CD4+ subsets.

These receptors are not linked to any known antigen. The library was produced with the immunoSEQ multiplex PCR assay. All of the isolated RNA was reverse transcribed with the High Capacity cDNA Reverse Transcription Kit, so expressed TCRB transcripts were sequenced. In TCRdb, the immuneACCESS table is reduced to in-frame sequences with V and J assigned. These tables do not hold every clone; where another copy was compared, an unresolved V gene accounts for under half, and the others remain unexplained. The sample profile shows under 70,000 clones; around 60% of them were found once. The leading ten clones occupy 0.25% to 0.35% of the sample. The material sequenced was stem cell memory CD4+ T cells from blood. What this sample's cell subset or site label stands for: stem cell-like memory CD4+ T cells. The receptors here all came from a woman aged 25 to 39 with type 1 diabetes.

This clone appeared a few times. V gene TRBV6-1 combines with J gene TRBJ2-5; 7 bases match TRBD1. CDR1 and CDR2 from the germline V gene are MNHNS and SASEGT. Unmatched junction bases numbered 14, after V lost 10 bases and J lost 3 bases. The length of the CDR3 is 15 residues. CDR3 loop: CAKRARTGSKETQYF. The CDR3 region has the DNA TGTGCCAAGAGGGCGAGGACAGGTAGTAAAGAGACCCAGTACTTC.

The CDR3 loop reads CASSQGAGPSGANVLTF. The CDR3, as DNA: TGCGCCAGCAGCCAAGGGGCAGGGCCGTCTGGGGCCAACGTCCTGACTTTC. The chain carries TRBV4-1 and TRBJ2-6; a weak D match, TRBD1 (5 bases). The CDR3 covers 17 residues. V was shortened by 1 base and J by 1 base, with 11 bases between the two germline ends. Germline CDR1 reads MGHRA; CDR2 reads YSYEKL.

CDR3 bases: TGTGCCAGCAGCTCGGGACACGTCAATCAGCCCCAGCATTTT. This codes for CASSSGHVNQPQHF. V is TRBV7-2 and J is TRBJ1-5; D perhaps matches TRBD1 (6 bases). CDR1 is SGHTA, CDR2 FQGNSA, per germline. Trimming took off 4 bases at V and 3 bases at J, with 10 bases between the two ends. CDR3 length equals 14 residues. The variable domain in full, completed from reference TRBV7-2 and TRBJ1-5, reads GAGVSQSPSNKVTEKGKDVELRCDPISGHTALYWYRQSLGQGLEFLIYFQGNSAPDKSGLPSDRFSAERTGGSVSTLTIQRTQQEDSAVYLCASSSGHVNQPQHFGDGTRLSIL.

The gene calls are TRBV19 and TRBJ1-4; 7 bases are a match to TRBD1. CDR1 is LNHDA, CDR2 SQIVND, per germline (reference sequence). J lost 8 bases, V lost 9 bases, and 12 bases had no gene match. The CDR3 extends over 14 amino acids. The CDR3 sequence: CASKVGQEFEKLFF. For the CDR3, the DNA is TGTGCCAGCAAAGTCGGACAGGAGTTCGAAAAACTGTTTTTT.

The chain carries TRBV10-3 and TRBJ2-6; the match to TRBD1 covers 7 bases. Germline loops: CDR1 ENHRY, CDR2 SYGVKD. This CDR3 is built from 13 residues. With V trimmed by 4 bases and J by 13 bases, 7 bases remained unmatched. The CDR3: CAISGQGETVLTF. CDR3 nucleotides: TGTGCCATCAGTGGACAGGGAGAGACAGTCCTGACTTTC.